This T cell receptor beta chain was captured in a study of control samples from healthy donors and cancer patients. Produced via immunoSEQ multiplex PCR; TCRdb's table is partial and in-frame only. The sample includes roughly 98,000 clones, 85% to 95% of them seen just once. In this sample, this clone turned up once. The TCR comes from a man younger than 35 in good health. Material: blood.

The CDR3: CASSLTRWGSGNTIYF. Written as DNA, the CDR3 is TGTGCCAGCAGCTTGACTCGGTGGGGGTCTGGAAACACCATATATTTT. The V gene is TRBV11-2, the J gene TRBJ1-3, with TRBD1 as a possible D gene (5 bases). CDR1 SGHAT and CDR2 FQNNGV come from the germline V gene. The CDR3 runs 16 residues. With 3 bases removed from V and 1 base from J, the gap between germline ends came to 13 bases.